The clone carrying this T cell receptor beta chain was seen only a few times. Its antigen is as yet unknown. The identical CDR3 is also encoded by other nucleotide sequences in the sample. These data come from a study of cytomegalovirus exposure and HLA in healthy donors. Findings of the study overall: CMV antigen specificity was confirmed in vitro for a few CMV-associated chains. The study designated 150 or so TCR beta chains cytomegalovirus-associated.

The PCR made use of 60 Vbeta and 13 Jbeta primers. Using immunoSEQ multiplex PCR, the repertoire was profiled, and TCRdb retains in-frame clones only, with some absent. The repertoire holds 110,000 or so clones, roughly 13% seen once, with approximately 16% in the top ten. The CDR3 consists of 18 residues. Germline V lookup: CDR1 MGHDK, CDR2 SYGVNS. The V gene end was trimmed by 4 bases and the J gene end by 2 bases; junction bases not matched to a gene: 5. This TCR came from a man aged 40-55 years in good health and CMV-seropositive. V and J are TRBV25-1 and TRBJ2-6; 13 bases fit TRBD2. Input material: PBMCs. DNA for the CDR3: TGTGCCAGCAGTGGGACTAGCGGGAGTACCCCTGGGGCCAACGTCCTGACTTTC. This translates into CASSGTSGSTPGANVLTF.